Presented here are 20 T cell receptor beta chains from one specimen sequenced in a study of blood T cell repertoires in COVID-19. Some clones are missing from TCRdb's copy, which holds only in-frame ones; the method was immunoSEQ multiplex PCR. The sample contains about 100,000 clones, over 70% of which appear only once. Sequenced material: peripheral blood. These receptors all stem from a man aged 55 to 70 with acute or convalescent COVID-19.

The gene calls are TRBV7-2 and TRBJ1-2, with D possibly being TRBD1 (6 bases). The V gene lost 7 bases and the J gene lost 4 bases, with 19 bases spanning the gap. CDR1 SGHTA and CDR2 FQGNSA come from the germline V gene. This CDR3 has 15 residues. This CDR3 reads CASTSQGGAPYGYTF. CDR3 coding DNA: TGTGCCAGCACCTCACAAGGGGGGGCCCCCTATGGCTACACCTTC. Using reference TRBV7-2 and TRBJ1-2 for the parts outside the CDR3, the full variable domain is GAGVSQSPSNKVTEKGKDVELRCDPISGHTALYWYRQSLGQGLEFLIYFQGNSAPDKSGLPSDRFSAERTGGSVSTLTIQRTQQEDSAVYLCASTSQGGAPYGYTFGSGTRLTVV.

This clone has just one count. This chain links TRBV12-3 or TRBV12-4 with TRBJ2-7; 8 positions match TRBD1. V was pared by 6 bases and J by 7 bases, with 8 bases of the junction left unmatched. The CDR3 contains 13 residues. CDR3 in amino acids: CASSKDRDREQYF. For the CDR3, the DNA is TGTGCCAGCAGCAAGGACAGGGATCGGGAGCAGTACTTC.

This chain uses TRBV7-2 with TRBJ1-2; 8 nucleotides align to TRBD1. The germline V gene encodes CDR1 SGHTA and CDR2 FQGNSA. The CDR3 is 13 residues long. V lost 3 bases to trimming and J lost 5 bases; unmatched junction nucleotides: 2. The CDR3 sequence is CASSFRTGYGYTF. The CDR3 DNA is TGTGCCAGCAGCTTTCGGACAGGGTATGGCTACACCTTC.

CDR3 amino acids: CSVEPRTSGSPHEQFF. The CDR3, as DNA: TGCAGCGTTGAACCCAGGACTAGCGGGAGCCCCCATGAGCAGTTCTTC. The V gene is TRBV29-1, the J gene TRBJ2-1, with 13 bases lining up with TRBD2. This CDR3 comprises 16 residues. V shed 2 bases and J 8 bases; nucleotides not matched to a gene: 9. Per the germline V gene, CDR1 is SQVTM and CDR2 is ANQGSEA.

This clone came up once. The CDR3 spells CASSLALAATNEKLFF. The CDR3 DNA follows: TGCGCCAGCAGCCTAGCCCTGGCAGCAACTAATGAAAAACTGTTTTTT. The rearrangement joins TRBV5-1 to TRBJ1-4, with D hard to call. The V and J ends lost 4 bases and 0 bases respectively, with 13 bases between them. The CDR3 length is 16 residues. From germline, CDR1 is SGHRS and CDR2 YFSETQ.

This clone was seen a handful of times. This CDR3 is also generated by other DNA sequences in the sample. This chain uses TRBV6-1 with TRBJ1-1, with 8 bases that match TRBD1. The CDR3 sequence is 15 residues long. After removal of 1 base from V and 3 bases from J, the junction contained 4 bases not matched to a gene. Germline V CDR1 and CDR2: MNHNS, SASEGT. The CDR3 sequence is CASSEVAGGHTEAFF. The CDR3 bases are TGTGCCAGCAGTGAAGTTGCAGGGGGCCACACTGAAGCTTTCTTT.

The V gene is TRBV18, the J gene TRBJ1-3; 10 nucleotides line up with TRBD1. Germline lookup yields CDR1 KGHSH and CDR2 LQKENI. Trimming cost V 2 bases and J 3 bases; bases outside gene matches: 4. The CDR3 is 16 amino acids. CDR3 sequence: CASSPMTGGHGNTIYF. The DNA for the CDR3 is TGTGCCAGCTCACCAATGACAGGGGGCCATGGAAACACCATATATTTT.

The rearrangement joins TRBV5-5 to TRBJ2-1, with 8 bases fitting TRBD1. Trimming cost V 2 bases and J 8 bases; bases outside gene matches: 6. Germline values: CDR1 SGHKS, CDR2 YYEKEE (reference sequence). This CDR3 comprises 14 residues. The CDR3 DNA reads TGTGCCAGCAGCTTAGGACAGGGTGGCCATGAGCAGTTCTTC. As protein: CASSLGQGGHEQFF.

The V and J genes are TRBV4-3 and TRBJ2-1; no clear D. Germline V gives CDR1 LGHNA, CDR2 YSLEER. The CDR3 consists of 17 residues. The V gene lost 0 bases and the J gene lost 5 bases, with 17 bases spanning the gap. The CDR3 protein is CASSQDLRVLAHNEQFF. CDR3 DNA: TGCGCCAGCAGCCAAGATCTTCGAGTTCTCGCTCACAATGAGCAGTTCTTC.

DNA for the CDR3: TGTGCCAGCAGCTTAGCACTAGCGGAAAACAATGAGCAGTTCTTC. Protein sequence: CASSLALAENNEQFF. The chain combines TRBV7-9 with TRBJ2-1; 8 positions agree with TRBD2. Germline-derived CDR1 and CDR2 are SEHNR and FQNEAQ (reference sequence). V trimming: 0 bases; J trimming: 5 bases; junction bases outside the gene matches: 3. The CDR3 extends over 15 amino acids.

The chain is built from TRBV3-1 (or the pseudogene TRBV3-2) and TRBJ2-5; D may be TRBD1 (6 bases). Germline assignment: CDR1 LGHDT and CDR2 YNNKEL (reference sequence). The ends were cut back, 5 bases at V and 5 bases at J, with 24 bases in the middle. This CDR3 spans 17 amino acids. For the CDR3, the DNA is TGTGCCAGCAGCTGGAGAGCGGCAGGGGAAGGGCAGGAGACCCAGTACTTC. Protein: CASSWRAAGEGQETQYF.

J is TRBJ1-5 and V is TRBV9, with D possibly being TRBD1 (5 bases). The V gene lost 2 bases and the J gene lost 0 bases, with 9 bases spanning the gap. The CDR3 length is 15 residues. The germline V gene encodes CDR1 SGDLS and CDR2 YYNGEE. CDR3 residues: CASSVTENSNQPQHF. CDR3 bases: TGTGCCAGCAGCGTGACAGAGAATAGCAATCAGCCCCAGCATTTT.

This clone was seen a single time. The chain combines TRBV5-1 with TRBJ2-1; 7 nucleotides match TRBD1. CDR1 SGHRS and CDR2 YFSETQ come from the germline V gene. CDR3 size: 16 residues. V trimming: 3 bases; J trimming: 5 bases; junction bases outside the gene matches: 11. CDR3 residues: CASSSLRQGPNNEQFF. The CDR3 DNA sequence: TGCGCCAGCAGCTCTCTTAGACAGGGACCAAACAATGAGCAGTTCTTC.

This clone occurred a few times. J is TRBJ1-1 and V is TRBV9; D may be TRBD1 (5 bases). Trimming took off 4 bases at V and 2 bases at J, with 12 bases between the two ends. This CDR3 is 14 amino acids long. Germline V CDR1 and CDR2: SGDLS, YYNGEE. This chain's CDR3 is CASSTGLPNTEAFF. The CDR3 DNA follows: TGTGCCAGCAGCACGGGACTCCCAAACACTGAAGCTTTCTTT.

The chain uses TRBV7-8 and TRBJ2-1, with 15 positions matching TRBD2. Per germline, CDR1 SGHVS and CDR2 FQNEAQ. Losses at the gene ends were 5 bases for V and 3 bases for J; bases not matched to a gene: 5. The CDR3 totals 17 residues. The CDR3 here is CASSPGLAGGNYNEQFF. Here the CDR3 DNA reads TGTGCCAGCAGCCCGGGACTAGCGGGAGGAAACTACAATGAGCAGTTCTTC.

DNA for the CDR3: TGTGCCAGCAGCTCGATAATGGGACAGGGGGCTGGGAGGACAGATACGCAGTATTTT. It encodes CASSSIMGQGAGRTDTQYF. This chain uses TRBV5-6 with TRBJ2-3; 12 nucleotides align to TRBD1. Germline loops: CDR1 SGHDT, CDR2 YYEEEE. V gave up 3 bases and J gave up 3 bases; unmatched junction bases: 14. This CDR3 comprises 19 residues. The full variable domain, completed using reference TRBV5-6 and TRBJ2-3, is DAGVTQSPTHLIKTRGQQVTLRCSPKSGHDTVSWYQQALGQGPQFIFQYYEEEERQRGNFPDRFSGHQFPNYSSELNVNALLLGDSALYLCASSSIMGQGAGRTDTQYFGPGTRLTVL.

In nucleotides, the CDR3 is TGTGCCAGCAGCTTTGGGGTTAGGACAGGGTCTAATTCACCCCTCCACTTT. Its translation: CASSFGVRTGSNSPLHF. The rearrangement uses TRBV7-8 and TRBJ1-6; TRBD1 matches at 8 bases. Germline values: CDR1 SGHVS, CDR2 FQNEAQ. This CDR3 has 17 residues. V lost 3 bases, J lost 6 bases, and 10 bases stayed unmatched.

The rearrangement links TRBV6-2 or TRBV6-3 to TRBJ2-2, with 13 bases matching TRBD2. After removal of 5 bases from V and 5 bases from J, the junction contained 17 bases not matched to a gene. Per germline, CDR1 MNHEY and CDR2 SVGEGT. This CDR3 has 20 residues. The CDR3 DNA reads TGTGCCAGCAGTCCACACCCCAACCTCGGACTAGCGGGAGCTACCGGGGAGCTGTTTTTT. Encoded protein: CASSPHPNLGLAGATGELFF.

For this clone: This sample includes further DNA sequences coding for the same CDR3. This chain joins TRBV19 and TRBJ1-5; D is unclear. This CDR3 contains 13 residues. V was trimmed by 7 bases and J by 2 bases, leaving 9 bases between them. The germline gives CDR1 LNHDA, CDR2 SQIVND (reference sequence). The CDR3 DNA sequence: TGTGCCAGTACTTTCTCGGGCAATCAGCCCCAGCATTTT. Translating gives CASTFSGNQPQHF.

The V call is TRBV4-1, the J call TRBJ2-7, with TRBD1 matching over 7 bases. Germline V gene lookup returns CDR1 MGHRA and CDR2 YSYEKL. Trimming removed 2 bases from V and 1 base from J; junction bases left unmatched: 5. The CDR3 runs 15 residues. This CDR3 is CASSQTRTGSYEQYF. CDR3 coding DNA: TGCGCCAGCAGCCAAACTCGGACAGGTTCCTACGAGCAGTACTTC.